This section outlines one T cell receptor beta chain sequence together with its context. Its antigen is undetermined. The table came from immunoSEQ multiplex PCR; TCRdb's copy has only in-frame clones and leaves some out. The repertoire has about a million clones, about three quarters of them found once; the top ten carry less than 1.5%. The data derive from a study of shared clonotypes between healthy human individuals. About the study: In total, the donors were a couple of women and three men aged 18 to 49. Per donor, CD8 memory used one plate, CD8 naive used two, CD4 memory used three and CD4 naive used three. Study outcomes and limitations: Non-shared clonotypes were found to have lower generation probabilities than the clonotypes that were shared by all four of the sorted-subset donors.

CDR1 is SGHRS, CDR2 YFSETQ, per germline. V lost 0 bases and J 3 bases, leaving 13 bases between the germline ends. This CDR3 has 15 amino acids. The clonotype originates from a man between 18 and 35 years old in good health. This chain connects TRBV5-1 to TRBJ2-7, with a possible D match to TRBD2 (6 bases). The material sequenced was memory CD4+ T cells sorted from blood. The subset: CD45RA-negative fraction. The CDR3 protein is CASSLEQEGRYEQYF. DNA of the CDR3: TGCGCCAGCAGCTTGGAACAGGAGGGACGCTACGAGCAGTACTTC. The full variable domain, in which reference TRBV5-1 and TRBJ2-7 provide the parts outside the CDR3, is KAGVTQTPRYLIKTRGQQVTLSCSPISGHRSVSWYQQTPGQGLQFLFEYFSETQRNKGNFPGRFSGRQFSNSRSEMNVSTLELGDSALYLCASSLEQEGRYEQYFGPGTRLTVT.